This T cell receptor beta chain was observed in a study of blood T cell repertoires in COVID-19. About the research overall: Spain, Italy and the United States supplied samples that represented acute and convalescent COVID-19. PBMCs, B-cell-depleted T cells, or T cells provided the cDNA or gDNA that made up the material.

Germline V gene lookup returns CDR1 MNHNY and CDR2 SVGAGI (reference sequence). V was trimmed by 4 bases and J by 5 bases, leaving 17 bases between them. The CDR3 is 16 residues long. This clone has only a few counts. Authors' methods: Estimated nucleated cell counts came from reference gene primer amplification. Here immunoSEQ multiplex PCR was the method, and the copy in TCRdb shows in-frame clones only, minus some. V, J and clone size are taken as reported in that table, and D and trimming were inferred from the DNA itself. Of almost 250,000 clones in the sample, approximately 85% were seen once. Specimen: peripheral blood. The chain carries TRBV6-6 and TRBJ1-4; no clear D gene. The clonotype originates from a woman older than 75 with COVID-19, enrolled during active disease. The CDR3 nucleotides are TGTGCCAGCAGTTCCGGAACAGTAGTCCCCAATGAAAAACTGTTTTTT. It translates to CASSSGTVVPNEKLFF.